The 9 T cell receptor beta chains given below trace back to one sample, sequenced in a study of blood T cell repertoires in COVID-19. The assay was immunoSEQ multiplex PCR, and TCRdb's table has in-frame clones only and misses some. The repertoire consists of some 120,000 clones, with around 78% occurring once and the leading ten covering 2% to 2.5%. Specimen: peripheral blood. The receptors derive from a man younger than 40 with acute or convalescent COVID-19.

This chain connects TRBV6-1 to TRBJ2-5; 8 bases match TRBD2. Trimming took 2 bases from V and 1 from J; bases not matched to a gene: 3. Looked up from germline, CDR1 is MNHNS and CDR2 is SASEGT. This CDR3 spans 15 amino acids. This CDR3 reads CASSENSGAQETQYF. The CDR3 nucleotides are TGTGCCAGCAGTGAAAATAGCGGGGCCCAAGAGACCCAGTACTTC.

This sequence joins TRBV19 and TRBJ1-4, with TRBD1 matching over 12 bases. After removal of 2 bases from V and 7 bases from J, the junction contained 5 bases not matched to a gene. The CDR3 is 16 residues long. Germline V gene lookup returns CDR1 LNHDA and CDR2 SQIVND (reference sequence). The CDR3 DNA sequence: TGTGCCAGTAGTATACGGGCGGGACAGGGGGCTGAAAAACTGTTTTTT. The encoded protein is CASSIRAGQGAEKLFF.

A single count supports this clone. This rearrangement joins TRBV7-9 to TRBJ2-2, with D hard to call. The CDR3 extends over 13 amino acids. CDR1 SEHNR and CDR2 FQNEAQ come from the germline V gene (reference sequence). The CDR3 region is CASTHGGVGELFF. The DNA of the CDR3 is TGTGCTTCCACTCACGGCGGTGTCGGGGAGCTGTTTTTT.

This CDR3 reads CSVARDYYGYTF. The CDR3 DNA sequence: TGCAGCGTTGCCCGGGATTACTATGGCTACACCTTC. V and J are TRBV29-1 and TRBJ1-2; D gene ambiguous. The germline V gene encodes CDR1 SQVTM and CDR2 ANQGSEA. Trimming shortened V by 4 bases and J by 3 bases, and 9 bases separated the two germline ends. The CDR3 is 12 residues long.

Regarding this clone: Other DNA sequences in the same sample also yield this CDR3. The genes are TRBV15 and TRBJ1-5; the D is unclear. The V gene lost 3 bases and the J gene lost 2 bases, with 5 bases spanning the gap. Germline V CDR1 and CDR2: LNHNV, YYDKDF (reference sequence). The CDR3 loop spans 13 amino acids. CDR3 region: CATSSRGNQPQHF. Written as DNA, the CDR3 is TGTGCCACCAGCAGTCGAGGCAATCAGCCCCAGCATTTT. Looking up the rest from reference TRBV15 and TRBJ1-5 gives the full variable domain: DAMVIQNPRYQVTQFGKPVTLSCSQTLNHNVMYWYQQKSSQAPKLLFHYYDKDFNNEADTPDNFQSRRPNTSFCFLDIRSPGLGDTAMYLCATSSRGNQPQHFGDGTRLSIL.

This clone was counted only a few times. The rearrangement uses TRBV4-1 and TRBJ2-2; 9 bases line up with TRBD1. This CDR3 is built from 16 residues. Looked up from germline, CDR1 is MGHRA and CDR2 is YSYEKL. V dropped 4 bases and J dropped 2; count of bases not matched to a gene: 5. In nucleotides, the CDR3 is TGCGCCAGCAGCCCGAACAGGGGGCCCAACACCGGGGAGCTGTTTTTT. Translation gives CASSPNRGPNTGELFF.

The rearrangement links TRBV2 to TRBJ1-2, with D maybe TRBD1 (6 bases). The CDR3 loop spans 12 amino acids. Between the trimmed V and J ends, which lost 8 bases and 4 bases, there was a span of 11 bases. Germline V gene lookup returns CDR1 SNHLY and CDR2 FYNNEI. CDR3 amino acids: CASAQGSYGYTF. The CDR3 DNA sequence: TGTGCCAGCGCCCAGGGGAGCTATGGCTACACCTTC. Full variable domain (remainder filled in from reference TRBV2 and TRBJ1-2): EPEVTQTPSHQVTQMGQEVILRCVPISNHLYFYWYRQILGQKVEFLVSFYNNEISEKSEIFDDQFSVERPDGSNFTLKIRSTKLEDSAMYFCASAQGSYGYTFGSGTRLTVV.

As concerns this clone: The germline gene is not matched at one end of the junction; a read error may be the cause. CDR3: CASSYLQGGTGELFF. CDR3 nucleotide sequence: TGTGCCAGCAGCTACTTACAGGGAGGGACCGGGGAGCTGTTTTTT. J is TRBJ2-2 and V is TRBV6-5; perhaps TRBD2 as D (7 bases). The germline V gene has CDR1 MNHEY and CDR2 SVGAGI. This CDR3 contains 15 residues.

V and J are TRBV13 and TRBJ1-1; tentative D call: TRBD1 (6 bases). Per the germline V gene, CDR1 is PRHDT and CDR2 is FYEKMQ (reference sequence). The CDR3 is made up of 14 amino acids. V shed 5 bases and J shed 4 bases, with 14 bases lying between them. The CDR3, as DNA: TGTGCCAGCAGCCCAAAAGGGGGACGCACTGAAGCTTTCTTT. Translating it yields CASSPKGGRTEAFF.